A single T cell receptor (beta chain) is shown here with its context. Its antigen target is currently unknown. Base qualities were left out, and no much larger clone turns up one base away. The CDR3 has 18 amino acids, counting the end cysteine and phenylalanine. Just CDR3 DNA is preserved here, 54 bases in frame from base 1. CDR1 SGHVS and CDR2 FNYEAQ are derived from the germline V gene. The V and J ends are trimmed by 5 bases and 1 base, leaving 18 bases between them. The library was obtained by the immunoSEQ multiplex PCR assay. The multiplex PCR relied on a mix of 60 forward primers for TCR Vbeta segments and 13 reverse primers for TCR Jbeta segments. The CDR3 region of rearranged TCR beta genes was amplified from genomic DNA by a multiplex PCR assay. On the Illumina HiSeq System, the amplified TCR beta libraries were sequenced as 87-base-pair reads. Per the original workflow: A later analysis tallied 70 million to 100 million unique TCR beta chains across the 600 to 700 repertoires, and around 10 million of those chains were shared by two or more donors. Raw reads were error-corrected and collapsed into unique sequences by a nearest-neighbor algorithm in which closely related sequences were merged to remove PCR and sequencing errors. Alignment of CDR3 sequences to IMGT reference sequences was used to assign V, D and J gene segments. Each retained sequence needed at least a six-nucleotide match to both a V gene segment and a J gene segment. Rearrangements were called productive when the CDR3 lacked stop codons and stayed in frame with V and J; all others were non-productive. Following IMGT convention, CDR3 was defined as the stretch from the second conserved V-encoded cysteine to the conserved J-encoded phenylalanine. The earlier analysis of 587 of the donors excluded sequences that lacked an unambiguous match to a single V gene segment. In an earlier analysis of a few hundred of the donors, V segments were called functional above 56.7% productive rearrangements and were called segregating when the between-donor standard deviation exceeded 5%. A statistical classification framework was built to diagnose cytomegalovirus status from the catalog of TCR beta chain sequences. In a later analysis, TCR nucleotide sequences were compared against IMGT/GENE-DB human TR gene sequences so that V and J genes could be assigned. In a later analysis, CDR3 sequences and most-parsimonious VDJ recombination scenarios were assigned using the TCRdist pipeline. In a later analysis, each TCR beta chain was defined by its CDR3 amino acid sequence together with its V-gene family, and reads without a unique V-gene family were excluded. A later analysis removed several hundred highly shared, low-generation-probability nucleotide sequences to deal with suspected cross-contamination and a sequencing artifact. For each public chain, a later analysis derived a clonal expansion index from normalized ranks of inferred template counts within each repertoire. A later analysis computed generation probabilities with a VDJ recombination model fitted to out-of-frame rearrangements, and checked the results against IGoR. Hypergeometric tests were used in a later analysis to score TCR-TCR, TCR-HLA and TCR-CMV co-occurrence, with a repertoire-size bias correction applied to the TCR pairs. False discovery rates were estimated in a later analysis by permuting HLA or CMV assignments 20 times. In a later analysis, co-occurring TCRs were grouped with DBSCAN, and TCRdist sequence similarity was added when clustering was performed within HLA-allele-positive subsets. For co-occurrence clustering, repertoires with fewer than 30,000 or more than 120,000 public chains were excluded, along with four to six repertoires with anomalous nucleotide sharing. Imported from immuneACCESS, the table was reduced by TCRdb to in-frame sequences with V and J called. These copies leave out some clones; in studies compared against another copy, an unresolved V gene accounts for under half, and the cause of the remainder is not known. That table supplies the V and J calls and clone size; D and trimming were determined from the DNA. The sample table lists some 110,000 clones, roughly 76% of them with a count of one. The ten top clones hold 15% to 20% of the sample.

The sample comes from a study of cytomegalovirus exposure and HLA in healthy donors (dated by TCRdb to the late 2010s). Some background on the complete study: In an earlier analysis of several hundred of the donors, about 260 Gb of sequence data and 117 million unique TCR beta sequences from approximately 180 million T cells were reported. The aim of the study was to test whether cataloging public T cell receptors could identify signatures of past pathogen exposure. An earlier analysis of several hundred of the donors used high-throughput TCR beta sequencing to judge whether each TCR beta V gene segment behaved as functional or pseudogenic. Across some 400 genotyped donors of the cohort, an average of about 220,000 unique TCR beta nucleotide sequences per donor were sequenced, and 15% to 20% of those sequences were non-productive. Typing coverage varied by locus: 629-630 donors for A, B, C, DRB1 and DQB1; roughly 520 for DQA1; around 610 for DPA1; roughly 450 for DPB1. Every discovery cohort repertoire had been produced on one sequencing platform. High-throughput TCR immunosequencing, statistical association of individual TCRs with disease status, and machine learning were combined to predict cytomegalovirus infection status. A later genetic analysis took genome-wide SNP genotypes for about 55% of the 666 donors and used that subset as a discovery cohort. Around 330 gigabases of sequencing data and around 90 million unique TCR sequences made up an early release that covered 640 HLA-typed donors. Rather than using new phenotypic data, the later analysis identified candidate immune exposures from TCR beta sequences and from how often those sequences occurred across donors. Four or five DR-DQ haplotypes were treated as single units for association and clustering because of strong linkage in the cohort. Of the 398 genotyped donors, approximately 82% fell in the genetic ancestry cluster associated with self-reported Caucasian donors. A separate validation cohort of 100 to 150 different subjects was used in addition to the roughly 620-subject first cohort. In a later analysis, previously published TCR beta repertoires from 550 to 700 donors were re-analyzed and high-resolution HLA genotyping was added so that TCR occurrence patterns could be studied. The T cell repertoires of 666 subjects were profiled by immunosequencing and related to cytomegalovirus serostatus. HLA typing covered class I and class II loci at four-digit resolution. Donor age, sex, ethnicity and CMV serostatus were collected together with the repertoire data. Broader findings and caveats from the paper: Compared with the roughly 670-donor mean, donors in an Asian-associated ancestry cluster had fewer N-insertions in productive TCRs, according to a later genetic analysis. Because HLA typing was unavailable for some donors at each locus, only the typed subset was used in association tests. The authors suggested that the approach could potentially be extended to other disease states and immunological phenotypes. Correlated functional status among segregating V segments might reflect linkage disequilibrium, but an unknown experimental factor could not be ruled out. Cytomegalovirus status was reported to be diagnosed by the classifier with high specificity and sensitivity in both the original and validation cohorts. Some IMGT-functional V segments, including TRBV6-2 and TRBV6-3, could not be distinguished by the 87-base-pair reads and were therefore excluded. When HLA alleles, especially DR and DQ, strongly co-occurred, TCR associations were difficult to assign to individual alleles. In a later analysis, several top co-occurrence clusters were reported to appear linked to parvovirus B19, influenza, CMV and Epstein-Barr virus. In vitro tests confirmed that a few of the cytomegalovirus-associated TCR beta chains recognize cytomegalovirus antigens. The study gave a list of some 150 TCR beta chains associated with cytomegalovirus. V-gene and J-gene trimming of TCR beta chains was associated with a missense DCLRE1C variant in a later genetic analysis, and the association was replicated in an independent cohort. The presence/absence analyses assumed that sequencing depth was roughly uniform across donors, and that assumption may not be true. CMV serostatus was the only immune exposure information available for the cohort. A further reported finding was that TCR beta sequences accurately predicted the HLA-A and HLA-B alleles for most subjects in the first cohort. Most TCR sequences were observed very rarely across donors, whereas some public TCRs were present in many individuals. Compared with equally common non-associated chains, HLA-associated TCR beta chains in a later analysis were more clonally expanded and had lower generation probabilities. Because counts were too low, roughly 17 rarely observed V segments, including chromosome 9 orphons, were left out of the earlier analysis of some 640 of the donors. A later analysis found that TCR association rates varied across HLA loci, with DRB1 alleles showing the most associated TCRs and HLA-C alleles the fewest. In a later analysis, more than 15,000 TCR beta sequences were associated with specific HLA alleles at a false discovery rate of 0.05. The cohort was sequenced for TCR beta chains only, and without alpha or paired-chain data the features that could be detected were limited. The sequencing pipeline was judged likely to have produced a cluster of highly shared sequence variants as a technical artifact. According to a later analysis, most CMV-associated TCR beta chains appeared to be HLA-restricted, and the HLA associations seemed to be driven largely by CMV exposure. An earlier analysis of 450 to 750 of the donors showed that most TCR beta V segments appeared in productive rearrangements either about 87% or about 30% of the time, which broadly matched IMGT annotations.

In total, roughly 710 healthy bone marrow donors made up the cohort. At the time of sampling, all cohort members were nominally healthy, though unrecorded immune exposures were likely present. The donor tested CMV seropositive and was one of the 289 seropositive cohort members. Every donor gave a peripheral blood sample, and the peripheral blood mononuclear cells from that sample were used for TCR beta sequencing. Genomic DNA extraction from the blood cell samples was performed with the Qiagen DNeasy Blood Extraction Kit. The origin of this receptor is a middle-aged man in good health and CMV-seropositive. The V and J segments used are TRBV7-6 and TRBJ2-6; TRBD2 is a weak D gene call, 6 bases matching. Sequencing input: PBMCs. The CDR3 corresponds to CASSAQPGLSSGANVLTF. In nucleotide form, the sequence is TGTGCCAGCAGCGCCCAACCGGGACTTTCATCTGGGGCCAACGTCCTGACTTTC.